The rows below give T cell receptor beta chains drawn from one sample of a study of Tregs in tolerant kidney transplant recipients. Profiling relied on immunoSEQ multiplex PCR, and the TCRdb table lists in-frame clones only, not all of them. The repertoire holds 200,000 to 300,000 clones, with around 82% as singletons. The sequenced material came from CD4+ T cells from blood. The receptor source for this set is a human donor in good health. Both conserved end residues are part of each CDR3. A D gene is named only where the DNA matches it firmly. Expanded clones get a size class; other rows say once, few or many, or leave the size out.

clone_size j_call d_call cdr3_length v_call cdr3_nt cdr3_aa
NA TRBJ2-7 NA 13 TRBV5-1 TGCGCCAGCAGCTTACGTTCGGGCAACGAGCAGTACTTC CASSLRSGNEQYF
NA TRBJ2-7 NA 13 TRBV19 TGTGCCAGTACCCTAAGGATGGGGTACGAGCAGTACTTC CASTLRMGYEQYF
once TRBJ2-7 NA 13 TRBV6-5 TGTGCCAGCAGTTACCAGAACGCCTACGAGCAGTACTTC CASSYQNAYEQYF
NA TRBJ2-3 NA 15 TRBV5-1 TGCGCCAGCAGCTTCGGGGGGCCGGGAGCAGATACGCAGTATTTT CASSFGGPGADTQYF
NA TRBJ2-1 NA 14 TRBV2 TGTGCCAGCACCGTCAGAGGATTAAACAATGAGCAGTTCTTC CASTVRGLNNEQFF
NA TRBJ2-7 NA 12 TRBV5-6 TGTGCCAGCAGCTTTGGACGGTACGAGCAGTACTTC CASSFGRYEQYF
NA TRBJ2-2 NA 15 TRBV30 TGTGCCTGGAGTGTACTTCTGGGGAACACCGGGGAGCTGTTTTTT CAWSVLLGNTGELFF
NA TRBJ2-1 NA 12 TRBV7-2 TGTGCCAGCAGCCTTAGTTACAATGAGCAGTTCTTC CASSLSYNEQFF
NA TRBJ2-5 TRBD1 14 TRBV9 TGTGCCAGCAGCGTACGGCAGGGGGAAGAGACCCAGTACTTC CASSVRQGEETQYF
NA TRBJ1-1 NA 15 TRBV11-2 TGTGCCAGCAGGATAGCGGGGGGAATGGTCACTGAAGCTTTCTTT CASRIAGGMVTEAFF
NA TRBJ2-7 NA 15 TRBV14 TGTGCCAGCAGCCAAGTGGGGCGGGGGCCCTACGAGCAGTACTTC CASSQVGRGPYEQYF
NA TRBJ2-2 TRBD2 14 TRBV29-1 TGCAGCGTAGGTACTAGCGGGGGTACCGGGGAGCTGTTTTTT CSVGTSGGTGELFF
NA TRBJ1-2 TRBD1 19 TRBV13 TGTGCCAGCAGTCACACGAACCGTCCGGGACAGAAGACTAACTATGGCTACACCTTC CASSHTNRPGQKTNYGYTF
NA TRBJ1-2 TRBD1 17 TRBV2 TGTGCCAGGAGCAATACCAGGACAGGGGAGGGTAACTATGGCTACACCTTC CARSNTRTGEGNYGYTF
NA TRBJ1-1 TRBD1 14 TRBV7-2 TGTGCCAGCAGCTTAGGACACAGGGGAACTGAAGCTTTCTTT CASSLGHRGTEAFF
NA TRBJ2-5 TRBD2 15 TRBV5-1 TGCGCCAGCAGCAGCGAACCGGGACTAGAAGAGACCCAGTACTTC CASSSEPGLEETQYF
few TRBJ2-3 TRBD2 15 TRBV10-3 TGTGCCATTTCCGCTGGCGGGAGGGCGCAAGATACGCAGTATTTT CAISAGGRAQDTQYF
NA TRBJ2-3 NA 15 TRBV5-1 TGCGCCAGCAGCCTTAGCCCCTCGGGCACAGATACGCAGTATTTT CASSLSPSGTDTQYF
NA TRBJ2-5 TRBD2 17 TRBV4-2 TGTGCCAGCAGCCAAGATGCAGCGGGGGGAAGGGCCAAGACCCAGTACTTC CASSQDAAGGRAKTQYF
few TRBJ2-7 NA 15 TRBV6-1 TGTGCCAGCAGTGAGTGGTCAGGGGGGCCCTACGAGCAGTACTTC CASSEWSGGPYEQYF
once TRBJ1-1 TRBD1 14 TRBV29-1 TGCAGCGCTGTGGACAGGGGGCGATGGACTGAAGCTTTCTTT CSAVDRGRWTEAFF
NA TRBJ2-7 NA 17 TRBV12-2 TGTGCAAGTCGCTTAGCTCCGGGACTAAAGGCTCACCACGAGCAGTACTTC CASRLAPGLKAHHEQYF
once TRBJ2-1 NA 15 TRBV18 TGTGCCAGCTCACCACCGTCCCAGACCTACAATGAGCAGTTCTTC CASSPPSQTYNEQFF
NA TRBJ1-1 TRBD1 15 TRBV10-3 TGTGCCATCAGCGCGGGACAGACCATGAACACTGAAGCTTTCTTT CAISAGQTMNTEAFF
NA TRBJ2-2 NA 14 TRBV19 TGTGCCAGCGCAACAGGGAGTAATACCGGGGAGCTGTTTTTT CASATGSNTGELFF
NA TRBJ2-7 NA 13 TRBV6-5 TGTGCCAGCAGCAAGGGTCTAACCTACGAGCAGTACTTC CASSKGLTYEQYF
NA TRBJ2-7 TRBD1 15 TRBV18 TGTGCCAGCTCACCGACGACAGGGGAAACCTACGAGCAGTACTTC CASSPTTGETYEQYF
few TRBJ1-2 TRBD1 15 TRBV25-1 TGTGCCAGCAGTGATGGACAGGGGTCTGAACGTGGCTACACCTTC CASSDGQGSERGYTF
few TRBJ1-1 NA 15 TRBV30 TGTGCCTGGATCCCGTCGACACATAAGAACACTGAAGCTTTCTTT CAWIPSTHKNTEAFF
NA TRBJ1-1 NA 12 TRBV5-4 TGTGCCAGCAGCCGGGGGAACACTGAAGCTTTCTTT CASSRGNTEAFF
NA TRBJ1-5 NA 15 TRBV7-8 TGTGCCAGCAGCTTCACACAGGGAAGAGGGCAGCCCCAGCATTTT CASSFTQGRGQPQHF
NA TRBJ2-5 NA 17 TRBV5-1 TGCGCCAGCAGCGGAGGGACAACGGTTCCGCCCCAAGAGACCCAGTACTTC CASSGGTTVPPQETQYF
few TRBJ1-2 NA 12 TRBV7-9 TGTGCCAGCAGCCTCCCGGGGGATGGCTACACCTTC CASSLPGDGYTF
NA TRBJ2-3 NA 13 TRBV10-1 TGCGCCAGCAGGACTAGAAACACAGATACGCAGTATTTT CASRTRNTDTQYF
NA TRBJ1-6 NA 12 TRBV7-9 TGTGCCAGCGAGGGGTTGGATTCACCCCTCCACTTT CASEGLDSPLHF
NA TRBJ2-7 NA 13 TRBV10-2 TGCGCCAGCAGTGAAGGGGGGCCCTACGAGCAGTACTTC CASSEGGPYEQYF
NA TRBJ2-2 NA 13 TRBV2 TGTGCCAGCAGAAAGACCAACACCGGGGAGCTGTTTTTT CASRKTNTGELFF
NA TRBJ2-1 TRBD2 14 TRBV2 TGTGCCAGCAGCGAAGGTGGGACTAATAATGAGCAGTTCTTC CASSEGGTNNEQFF
NA TRBJ1-2 NA 14 TRBV19 TGTGCCAGTATCGCTTCCAGGAGTAACTATGGCTACACCTTC CASIASRSNYGYTF
NA TRBJ2-3 NA 13 TRBV10-1 TGCGCCAGCAGTCCCGGGGGAACAGATACGCAGTATTTT CASSPGGTDTQYF
NA TRBJ2-3 TRBD2 17 TRBV7-9 TGTGCCAGCAGCTTCCTTCGGGCGGGGGGCAACACAGATACGCAGTATTTT CASSFLRAGGNTDTQYF
NA TRBJ1-6 NA 12 TRBV5-4 TGTGCCAGCAGCGGGCCGAGGGGACCCCTCCACTTT CASSGPRGPLHF
NA TRBJ2-5 TRBD1 19 TRBV5-1 TGCGCCAGCAGCTCAGGGACAGGGTTCGGGGTGAGACTAGGGGAGACCCAGTACTTC CASSSGTGFGVRLGETQYF
NA TRBJ2-1 NA 16 TRBV5-6 TGTGCCAGCAGCACGGGACTCCCGAGCTCCTACAATGAGCAGTTCTTC CASSTGLPSSYNEQFF
NA TRBJ2-5 NA 16 TRBV18 TGTGCCAGCTCACCACTCCGAAACAGGGACCAAGAGACCCAGTACTTC CASSPLRNRDQETQYF
NA TRBJ2-1 NA 14 TRBV29-1 TGCAGCGCTGAGGGGCGGATATCCTACAATGAGCAGTTCTTC CSAEGRISYNEQFF
NA TRBJ1-1 NA 13 TRBV5-1 TGCGCCAGCAGCTTACAGGGACCCACTGAAGCTTTCTTT CASSLQGPTEAFF
NA TRBJ1-2 TRBD1 14 TRBV9 TGTGCCAGCAGCAATTACAGGGGCGGCTATGGCTACACCTTC CASSNYRGGYGYTF
NA TRBJ1-1 NA 14 TRBV6-6 TGTGCCAGCAGTTCGGAGGCAACGAACACTGAAGCTTTCTTT CASSSEATNTEAFF
few TRBJ1-5 NA 15 TRBV2 TGTGCCAGCCAGGACGTTGGGGGGACCAATCAGCCCCAGCATTTT CASQDVGGTNQPQHF
NA TRBJ1-6 NA 16 TRBV18 TGTGCCAGCTCACCAAGGTCGGACGCTAATAATTCACCCCTCCACTTT CASSPRSDANNSPLHF
once TRBJ2-7 NA 15 TRBV7-2 TGTGCCAGCAGCATCGATAGGGGGAGATCCTACGAGCAGTACTTC CASSIDRGRSYEQYF
NA TRBJ2-3 TRBD2 17 TRBV10-2 TGCGCCAGCAGTGACCCTGGACTAGCGGGGGTCCCAGATACGCAGTATTTT CASSDPGLAGVPDTQYF
NA TRBJ2-4 TRBD1 14 TRBV11-2 TGTGCCAGCAGCTTCGGGACAGGAGGGAACATTCAGTACTTC CASSFGTGGNIQYF
NA TRBJ2-1 TRBD2 17 TRBV11-2 TGTGCCAGCAGCTTAATAGTAGGGGTAGCGGGAGACAATGAGCAGTTCTTC CASSLIVGVAGDNEQFF
NA TRBJ2-3 NA 15 TRBV18 TGTGCCAGCTCACCAATCAGGGCGGGGACAGATACGCAGTATTTT CASSPIRAGTDTQYF
few TRBJ2-5 NA 13 TRBV5-1 TGCGCCAGCAGCCAGGGGGGACAAGAGACCCAGTACTTC CASSQGGQETQYF
NA TRBJ2-7 TRBD2 16 TRBV11-2 TGTGCCAGCAGCTCGGGGCTAGCGGGAGGTGCCTACGAGCAGTACTTC CASSSGLAGGAYEQYF
NA TRBJ1-2 NA 16 TRBV6-5 TGTGCCAGCAGTTACGAGCGGCCAGGGGCTGGTTATGGCTACACCTTC CASSYERPGAGYGYTF
few TRBJ2-7 NA 14 TRBV6-1 TGTGCCAGCAGACGGACTGGGCAAATGTTTGAGCAGTACTTC CASRRTGQMFEQYF